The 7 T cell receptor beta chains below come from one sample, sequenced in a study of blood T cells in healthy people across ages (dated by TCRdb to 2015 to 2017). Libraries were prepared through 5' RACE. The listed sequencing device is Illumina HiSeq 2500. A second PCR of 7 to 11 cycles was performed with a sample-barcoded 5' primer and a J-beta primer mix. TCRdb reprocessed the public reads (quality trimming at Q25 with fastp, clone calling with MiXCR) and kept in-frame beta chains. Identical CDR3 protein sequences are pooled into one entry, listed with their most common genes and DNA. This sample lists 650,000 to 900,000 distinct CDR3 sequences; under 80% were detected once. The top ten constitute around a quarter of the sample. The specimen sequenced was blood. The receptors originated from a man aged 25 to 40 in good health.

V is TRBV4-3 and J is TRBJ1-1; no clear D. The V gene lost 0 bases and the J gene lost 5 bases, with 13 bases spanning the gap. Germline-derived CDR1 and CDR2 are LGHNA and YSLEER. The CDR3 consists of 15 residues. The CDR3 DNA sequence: TGCGCCAGCAGCCAAGAAACACGGTCTTGGACTGAAGCTTTCTTT. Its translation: CASSQETRSWTEAFF.

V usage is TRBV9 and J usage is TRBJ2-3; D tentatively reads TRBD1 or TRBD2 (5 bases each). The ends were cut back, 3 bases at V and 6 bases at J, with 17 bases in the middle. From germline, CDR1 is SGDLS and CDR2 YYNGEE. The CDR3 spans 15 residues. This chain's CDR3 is CASSAVWGPGDTQYF. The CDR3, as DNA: TGTGCCAGCAGCGCAGTCTGGGGACCCGGCGATACGCAGTATTTT.

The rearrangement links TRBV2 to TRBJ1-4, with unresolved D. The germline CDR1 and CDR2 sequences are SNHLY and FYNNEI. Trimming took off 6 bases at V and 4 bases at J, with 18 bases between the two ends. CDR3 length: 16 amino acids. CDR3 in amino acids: CASRTSEAGLNEKLFF. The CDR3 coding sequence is TGTGCCAGCAGAACAAGCGAAGCCGGGCTTAATGAAAAACTGTTTTTT.

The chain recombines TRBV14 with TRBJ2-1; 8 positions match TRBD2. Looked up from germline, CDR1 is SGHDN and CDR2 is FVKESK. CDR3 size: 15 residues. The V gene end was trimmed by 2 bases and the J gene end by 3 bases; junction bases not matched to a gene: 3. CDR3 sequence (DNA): TGTGCCAGCAGCCAAATGGCGGGGGGCTACAATGAGCAGTTCTTC. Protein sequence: CASSQMAGGYNEQFF.

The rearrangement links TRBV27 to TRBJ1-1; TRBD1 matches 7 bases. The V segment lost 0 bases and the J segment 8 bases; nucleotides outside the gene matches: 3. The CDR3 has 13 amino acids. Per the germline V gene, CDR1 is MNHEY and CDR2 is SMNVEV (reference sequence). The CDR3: CASSLSPDREAFF. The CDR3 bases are TGTGCCAGCAGTTTATCTCCGGACAGGGAAGCTTTCTTT.

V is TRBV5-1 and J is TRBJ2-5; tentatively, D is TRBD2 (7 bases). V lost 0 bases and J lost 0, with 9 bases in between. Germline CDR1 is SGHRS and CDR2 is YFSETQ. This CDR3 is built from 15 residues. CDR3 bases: TGCGCCAGCAGCTTGGCGGGGGGCGACCAAGAGACCCAGTACTTC. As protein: CASSLAGGDQETQYF.

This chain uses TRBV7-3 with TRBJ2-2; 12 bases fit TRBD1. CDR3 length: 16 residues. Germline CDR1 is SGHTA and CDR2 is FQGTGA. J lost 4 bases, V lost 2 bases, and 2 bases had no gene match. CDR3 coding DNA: TGTGCCAGCAGCTTAGGGACAGGGGGCCCCACCGGGGAGCTGTTTTTT. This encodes CASSLGTGGPTGELFF.